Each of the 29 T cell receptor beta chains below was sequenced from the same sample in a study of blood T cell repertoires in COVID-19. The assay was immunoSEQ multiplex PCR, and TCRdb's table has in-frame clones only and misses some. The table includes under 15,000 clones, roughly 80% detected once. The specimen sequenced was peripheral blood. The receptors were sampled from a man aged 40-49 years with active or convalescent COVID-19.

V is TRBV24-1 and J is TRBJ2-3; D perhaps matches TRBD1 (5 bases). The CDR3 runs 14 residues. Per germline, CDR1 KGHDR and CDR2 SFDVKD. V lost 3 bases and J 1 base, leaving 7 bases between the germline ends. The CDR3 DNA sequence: TGTGCCACCAGTGATATGACAGGCACAGATACGCAGTATTTT. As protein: CATSDMTGTDTQYF.

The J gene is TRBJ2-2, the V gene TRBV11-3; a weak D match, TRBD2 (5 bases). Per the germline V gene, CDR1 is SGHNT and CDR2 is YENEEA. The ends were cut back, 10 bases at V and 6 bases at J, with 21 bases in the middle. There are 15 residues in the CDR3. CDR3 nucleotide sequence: TGTGCCACCAAGACCATTCGGGGTCATGCCGGGGAGCTGTTTTTT. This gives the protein CATKTIRGHAGELFF. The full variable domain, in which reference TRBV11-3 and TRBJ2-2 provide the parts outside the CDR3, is EAGVVQSPRYKIIEKKQPVAFWCNPISGHNTLYWYLQNLGQGPELLIRYENEEAVDDSQLPKDRFSAERLKGVDSTLKIQPAELGDSAVYLCATKTIRGHAGELFFGEGSRLTVL.

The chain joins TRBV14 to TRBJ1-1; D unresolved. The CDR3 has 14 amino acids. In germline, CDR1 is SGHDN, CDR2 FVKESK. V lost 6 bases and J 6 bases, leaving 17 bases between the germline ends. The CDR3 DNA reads TGTGCCAGCAGACCGAACGAGGGTTGGGCTGAAGCTTTCTTT. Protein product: CASRPNEGWAEAFF.

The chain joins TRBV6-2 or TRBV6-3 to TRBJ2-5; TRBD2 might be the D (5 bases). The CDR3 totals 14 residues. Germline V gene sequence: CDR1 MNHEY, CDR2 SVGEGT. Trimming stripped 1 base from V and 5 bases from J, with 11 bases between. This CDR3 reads CASSYLATRETQYF. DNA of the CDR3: TGTGCCAGCAGTTACTTAGCGACCAGGGAGACCCAGTACTTC.

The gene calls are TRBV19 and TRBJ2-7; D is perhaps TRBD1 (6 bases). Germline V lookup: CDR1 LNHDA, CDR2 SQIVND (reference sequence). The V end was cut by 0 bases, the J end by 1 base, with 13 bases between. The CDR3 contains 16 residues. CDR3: CASSIDLGTLSYEQYF. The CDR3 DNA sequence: TGTGCCAGTAGTATAGATCTAGGGACACTTTCCTACGAGCAGTACTTC.

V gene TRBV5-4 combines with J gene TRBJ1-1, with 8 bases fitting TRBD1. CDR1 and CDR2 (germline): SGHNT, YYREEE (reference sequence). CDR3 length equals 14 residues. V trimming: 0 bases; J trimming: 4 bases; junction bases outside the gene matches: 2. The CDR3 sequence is CASSLGTGGTEAFF. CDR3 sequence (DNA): TGTGCCAGCAGCTTGGGCACAGGGGGCACTGAAGCTTTCTTT. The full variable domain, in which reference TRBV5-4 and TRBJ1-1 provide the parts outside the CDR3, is ETGVTQSPTHLIKTRGQQVTLRCSSQSGHNTVSWYQQALGQGPQFIFQYYREEENGRGNFPPRFSGLQFPNYSSELNVNALELDDSALYLCASSLGTGGTEAFFGQGTRLTVV.

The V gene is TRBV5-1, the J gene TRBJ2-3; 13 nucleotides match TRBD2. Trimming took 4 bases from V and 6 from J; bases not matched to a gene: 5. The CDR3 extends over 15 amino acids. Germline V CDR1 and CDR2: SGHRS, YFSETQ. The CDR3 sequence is CASSQGTSGEDTQYF. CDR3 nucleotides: TGCGCCAGCAGCCAAGGGACTAGCGGGGAGGATACGCAGTATTTT.

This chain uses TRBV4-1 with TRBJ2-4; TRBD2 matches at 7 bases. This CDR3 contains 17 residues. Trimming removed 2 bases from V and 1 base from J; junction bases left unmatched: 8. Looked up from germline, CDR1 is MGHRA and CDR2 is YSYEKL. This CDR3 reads CASSQPWGRGAKNIQYF. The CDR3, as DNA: TGCGCCAGCAGCCAACCCTGGGGGAGGGGTGCCAAAAACATTCAGTACTTC.

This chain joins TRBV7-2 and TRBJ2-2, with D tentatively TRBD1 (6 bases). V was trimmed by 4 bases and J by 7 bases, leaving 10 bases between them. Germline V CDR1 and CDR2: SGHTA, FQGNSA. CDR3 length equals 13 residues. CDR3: CASSSTGLGELFF. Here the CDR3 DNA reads TGTGCCAGCAGCTCAACAGGGCTCGGGGAGCTGTTTTTT.

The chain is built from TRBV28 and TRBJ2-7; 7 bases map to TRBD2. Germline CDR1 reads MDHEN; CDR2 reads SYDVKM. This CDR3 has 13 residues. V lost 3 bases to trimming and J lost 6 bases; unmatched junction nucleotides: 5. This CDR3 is CASSLSPSGEQYF. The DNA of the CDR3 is TGTGCCAGCAGTTTGTCCCCTAGCGGCGAGCAGTACTTC.

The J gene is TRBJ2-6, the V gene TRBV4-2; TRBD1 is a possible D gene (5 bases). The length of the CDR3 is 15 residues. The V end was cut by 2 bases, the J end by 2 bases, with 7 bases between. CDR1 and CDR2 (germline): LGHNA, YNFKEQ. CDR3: CASSQTGTGANVLTF. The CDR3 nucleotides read TGTGCCAGCAGCCAAACAGGTACTGGGGCCAACGTCCTGACTTTC.

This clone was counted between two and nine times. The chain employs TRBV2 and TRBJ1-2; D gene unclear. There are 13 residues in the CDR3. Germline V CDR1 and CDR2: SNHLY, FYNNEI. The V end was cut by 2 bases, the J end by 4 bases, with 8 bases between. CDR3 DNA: TGTGCCAGCAGTGAACACACCTTCTATGGCTACACCTTC. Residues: CASSEHTFYGYTF.

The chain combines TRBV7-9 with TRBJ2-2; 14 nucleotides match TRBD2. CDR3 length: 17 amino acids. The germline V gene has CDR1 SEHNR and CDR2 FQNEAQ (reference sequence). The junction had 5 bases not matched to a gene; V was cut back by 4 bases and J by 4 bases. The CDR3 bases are TGTGCCAGCAGCTGGGGACTAGCGGGAGTCGGCACCGGGGAGCTGTTTTTT. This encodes CASSWGLAGVGTGELFF.

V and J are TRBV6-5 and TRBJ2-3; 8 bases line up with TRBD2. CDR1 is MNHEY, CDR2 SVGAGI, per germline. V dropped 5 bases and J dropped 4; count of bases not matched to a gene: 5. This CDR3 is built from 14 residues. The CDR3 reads CASSPGLAPDTQYF. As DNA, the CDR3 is TGTGCCAGCAGTCCTGGACTAGCACCAGATACGCAGTATTTT.

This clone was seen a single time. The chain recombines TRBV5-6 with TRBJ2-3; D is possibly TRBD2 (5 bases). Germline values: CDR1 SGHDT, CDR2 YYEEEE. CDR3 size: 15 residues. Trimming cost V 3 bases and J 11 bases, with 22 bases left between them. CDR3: CASSWGLEAALGQYF. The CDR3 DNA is TGTGCCAGCAGCTGGGGTCTTGAAGCGGCCTTGGGGCAGTATTTT.

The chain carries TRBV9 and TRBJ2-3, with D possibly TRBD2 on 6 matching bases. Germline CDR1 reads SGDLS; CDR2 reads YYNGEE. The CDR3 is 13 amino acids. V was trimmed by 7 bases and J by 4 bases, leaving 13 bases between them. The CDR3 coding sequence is TGTGCCAGCTCCGGCGGGGTCCCAGATACGCAGTATTTT. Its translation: CASSGGVPDTQYF.

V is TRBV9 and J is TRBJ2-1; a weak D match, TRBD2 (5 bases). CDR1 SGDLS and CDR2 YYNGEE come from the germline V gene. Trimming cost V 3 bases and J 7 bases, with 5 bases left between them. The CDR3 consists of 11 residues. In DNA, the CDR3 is TGTGCCAGCAGCGGGGAGAATGAGCAGTTCTTC. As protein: CASSGENEQFF.

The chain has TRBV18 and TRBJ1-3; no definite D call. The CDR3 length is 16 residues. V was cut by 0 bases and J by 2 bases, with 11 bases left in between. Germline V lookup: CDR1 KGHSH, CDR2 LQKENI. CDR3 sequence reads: CASSPPGLQAGNTIYF. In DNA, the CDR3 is TGTGCCAGCTCACCACCGGGTCTCCAGGCTGGAAACACCATATATTTT. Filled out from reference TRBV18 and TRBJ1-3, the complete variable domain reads NAGVMQNPRHLVRRRGQEARLRCSPMKGHSHVYWYRQLPEEGLKFMVYLQKENIIDESGMPKERFSAEFPKEGPSILRIQQVVRGDSAAYFCASSPPGLQAGNTIYFGEGSWLTVV.

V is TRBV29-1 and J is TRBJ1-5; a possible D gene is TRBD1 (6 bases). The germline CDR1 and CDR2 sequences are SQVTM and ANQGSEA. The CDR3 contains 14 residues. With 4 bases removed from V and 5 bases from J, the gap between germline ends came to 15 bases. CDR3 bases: TGCAGCGTTGGGGTCGCGGGGGCCGATCAGCCCCAGCATTTT. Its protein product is CSVGVAGADQPQHF.

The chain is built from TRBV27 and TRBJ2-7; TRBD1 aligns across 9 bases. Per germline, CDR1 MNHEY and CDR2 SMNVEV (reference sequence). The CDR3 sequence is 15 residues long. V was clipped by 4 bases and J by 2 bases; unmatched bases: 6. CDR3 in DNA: TGTGCCAGCAGTTGGACAGGGGCCTCTACCTACGAGCAGTACTTC. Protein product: CASSWTGASTYEQYF.

CDR3 coding DNA: TGTGCCAGCAGTGCACAACAGGGGGCGACGACCGGGGAGCTGTTTTTT. Translating it yields CASSAQQGATTGELFF. This sequence joins TRBV25-1 and TRBJ2-2; 9 bases align to TRBD1. With V trimmed by 4 bases and J by 5 bases, 8 bases remained unmatched. This CDR3 has 16 residues. The germline gives CDR1 MGHDK, CDR2 SYGVNS.

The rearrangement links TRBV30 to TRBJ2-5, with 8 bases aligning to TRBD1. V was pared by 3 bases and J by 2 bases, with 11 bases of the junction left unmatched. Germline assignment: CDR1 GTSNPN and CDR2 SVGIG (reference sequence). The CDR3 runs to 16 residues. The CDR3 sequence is CAWRANRGVRQETQYF. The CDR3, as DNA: TGTGCCTGGAGGGCCAACAGGGGGGTAAGACAAGAGACCCAGTACTTC.

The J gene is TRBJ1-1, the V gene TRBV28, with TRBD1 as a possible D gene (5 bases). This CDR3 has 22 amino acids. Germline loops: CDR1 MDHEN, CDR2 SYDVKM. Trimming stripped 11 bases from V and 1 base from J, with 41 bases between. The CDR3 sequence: CARKVVFGKRLTSDRPNTEAFF. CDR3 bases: TGTGCCCGCAAGGTTGTGTTTGGAAAGAGGCTGACAAGTGACAGACCGAACACTGAAGCTTTCTTT. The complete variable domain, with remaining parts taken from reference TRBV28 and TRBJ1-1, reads DVKVTQSSRYLVKRTGEKVFLECVQDMDHENMFWYRQDPGLGLRLIYFSYDVKMKEKGDIPEGYSVSREKKERFSLILESASTNQTSMYLCARKVVFGKRLTSDRPNTEAFFGQGTRLTVV.

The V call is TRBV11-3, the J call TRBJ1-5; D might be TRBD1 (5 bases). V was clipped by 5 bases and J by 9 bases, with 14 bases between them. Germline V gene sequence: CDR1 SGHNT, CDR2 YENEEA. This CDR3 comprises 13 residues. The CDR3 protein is CASSQGQSRPQHF. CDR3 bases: TGTGCCAGCAGCCAGGGTCAGTCAAGGCCCCAGCATTTT.

The CDR3 reads CASSPSPPAGDQPQHF. CDR3 in DNA: TGTGCCAGCTCACCATCCCCGCCGGCGGGGGATCAGCCCCAGCATTTT. The chain couples TRBV18 to TRBJ1-5; D may be TRBD1 (5 bases). The CDR3 runs to 16 residues. Deletions cut 2 bases from V and 5 bases from J, with 16 bases between. Per the germline V gene, CDR1 is KGHSH and CDR2 is LQKENI.

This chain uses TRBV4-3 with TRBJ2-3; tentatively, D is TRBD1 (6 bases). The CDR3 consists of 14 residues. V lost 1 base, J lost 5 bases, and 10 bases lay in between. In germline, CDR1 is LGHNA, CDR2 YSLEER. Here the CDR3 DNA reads TGCGCCAGCAGCCAAGGTGGGGGCGGAGATACGCAGTATTTT. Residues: CASSQGGGGDTQYF.

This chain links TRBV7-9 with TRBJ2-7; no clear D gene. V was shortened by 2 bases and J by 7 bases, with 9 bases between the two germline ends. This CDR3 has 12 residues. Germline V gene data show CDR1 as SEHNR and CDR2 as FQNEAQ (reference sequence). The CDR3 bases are TGTGCCAGCAGCTTAAACGGTCGTGAGCAGTACTTC. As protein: CASSLNGREQYF.

This chain's CDR3 is CASSLAPGGFEETQYF. The CDR3, as DNA: TGCGCCAGCAGCTTGGCTCCAGGGGGCTTCGAGGAGACCCAGTACTTC. V usage is TRBV5-1 and J usage is TRBJ2-5; 8 bases agree with TRBD1. This CDR3 has 16 residues. V gave up 0 bases and J gave up 5 bases; unmatched junction bases: 9. The germline V gene encodes CDR1 SGHRS and CDR2 YFSETQ.

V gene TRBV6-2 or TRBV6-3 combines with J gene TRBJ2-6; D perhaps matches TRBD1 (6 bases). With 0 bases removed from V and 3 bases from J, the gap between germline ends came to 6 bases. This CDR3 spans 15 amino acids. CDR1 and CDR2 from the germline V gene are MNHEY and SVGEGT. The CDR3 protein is CASSYSQGGANVLTF. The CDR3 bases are TGTGCCAGCAGTTACTCACAGGGTGGGGCCAACGTCCTGACTTTC.